This record concerns one T cell receptor (beta chain) sequence. CDR3 length: 14 residues. V was cut by 4 bases and J by 4 bases, with 11 bases left in between. Germline V gene lookup returns CDR1 SGHAT and CDR2 FQNNGV. The data belong to a study of blood T cell repertoires in COVID-19. The overall study: COVID-19 samples, acute and convalescent, were from the United States, Italy and Spain. T cells, B-cell-depleted T cells, or PBMCs provided the cDNA or gDNA that served as material.

Original processing notes: Estimation of nucleated cell counts relied on the amplification of reference gene primers. The protocol was immunoSEQ multiplex PCR, while the TCRdb copy is restricted to in-frame clones and leaves out a portion. V, J and clone size are those of that table, while D and trimming were read from the DNA. The table includes some 120,000 clones, 88% detected once. What was sequenced was peripheral blood. The V and J genes are TRBV11-2 and TRBJ1-5; D is unclear. This TCR was recovered from a human donor in a cohort sampled during active COVID-19. CDR3 residues: CASSSELLNQPQHF. Here the CDR3 DNA reads TGTGCCAGCAGCTCCGAACTTCTAAATCAGCCCCAGCATTTT.